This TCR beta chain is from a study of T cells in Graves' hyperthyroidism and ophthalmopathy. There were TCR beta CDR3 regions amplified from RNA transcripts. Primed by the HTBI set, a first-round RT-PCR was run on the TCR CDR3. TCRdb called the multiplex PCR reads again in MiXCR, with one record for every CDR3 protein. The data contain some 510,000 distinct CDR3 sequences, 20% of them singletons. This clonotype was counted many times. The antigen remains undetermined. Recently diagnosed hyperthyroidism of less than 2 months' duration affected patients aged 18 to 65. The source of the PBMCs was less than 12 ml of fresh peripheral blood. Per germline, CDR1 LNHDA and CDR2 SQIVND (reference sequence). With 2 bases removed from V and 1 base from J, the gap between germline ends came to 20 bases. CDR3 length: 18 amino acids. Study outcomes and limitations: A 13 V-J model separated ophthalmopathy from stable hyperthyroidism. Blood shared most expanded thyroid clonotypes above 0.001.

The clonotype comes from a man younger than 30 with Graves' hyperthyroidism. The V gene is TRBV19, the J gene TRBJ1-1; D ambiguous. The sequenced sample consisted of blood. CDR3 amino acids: CASSITLERWGENTEAFF. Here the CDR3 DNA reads TGTGCCAGTAGTATAACCCTAGAAAGGTGGGGTGAGAACACTGAAGCTTTCTTT.